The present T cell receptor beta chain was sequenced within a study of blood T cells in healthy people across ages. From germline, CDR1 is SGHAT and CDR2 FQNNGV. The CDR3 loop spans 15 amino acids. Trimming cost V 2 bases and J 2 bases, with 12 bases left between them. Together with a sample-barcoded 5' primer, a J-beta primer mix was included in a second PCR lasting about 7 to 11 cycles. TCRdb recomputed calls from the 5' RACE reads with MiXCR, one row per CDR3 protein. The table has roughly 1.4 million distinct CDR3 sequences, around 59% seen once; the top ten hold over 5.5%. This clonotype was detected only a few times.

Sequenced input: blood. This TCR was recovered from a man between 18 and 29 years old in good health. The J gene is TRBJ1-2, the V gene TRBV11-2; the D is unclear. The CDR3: CASSLYSGVNYGYTF. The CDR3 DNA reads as TGTGCCAGCAGCTTATATAGCGGGGTCAACTATGGCTACACCTTC.